The 4 T cell receptor beta chains below come from one sample, sequenced in a study of T cell responses to AZD1222 COVID-19 vaccine. Clones were sequenced by immunoSEQ multiplex PCR, and TCRdb holds only the in-frame ones, with some missing. The sample contains 70,000 to 95,000 clones, 80% to 90% of which appear only once. Sequenced here: peripheral blood, sampled 28 days after the second AZD1222 dose. All receptors come from an adult who received the AZD1222 COVID-19 vaccine.

J is TRBJ1-1 and V is TRBV6-2 or TRBV6-3; maybe TRBD1 (5 bases). Deletions cut 4 bases from V and 3 bases from J, with 12 bases between. This CDR3 is 14 amino acids long. Germline lookup yields CDR1 MNHEY and CDR2 SVGEGT. CDR3 loop: CASSLRGEDTEAFF. DNA of the CDR3: TGTGCCAGCAGTTTGCGGGGGGAGGACACTGAAGCTTTCTTT.

This sequence joins TRBV30 and TRBJ1-2, with 8 positions matching TRBD1. The germline gives CDR1 GTSNPN, CDR2 SVGIG (reference sequence). This CDR3 has 14 amino acids. The V segment lost 5 bases and the J segment 1 base; nucleotides outside the gene matches: 6. The CDR3 DNA follows: TGTGCCTGGGCTGTAGACAGGGGTAACTATGGCTACACCTTC. Its protein is CAWAVDRGNYGYTF.

The V gene is TRBV5-8, the J gene TRBJ2-7; D gene unclear. Germline loops: CDR1 SGHTS, CDR2 YDEGEE. The CDR3 consists of 13 residues. The ends were cut back, 0 bases at V and 6 bases at J, with 10 bases in the middle. CDR3 DNA sequence: TGTGCCAGCAGCTTGGAAGCAGTGGGCGAGCAGTACTTC. This codes for CASSLEAVGEQYF.

This clone has only one observation. The V call is TRBV6-4, the J call TRBJ2-3; D assignment may be TRBD1 or TRBD2 (5 bases each). V was clipped by 4 bases and J by 2 bases, with 16 bases between them. The CDR3 sequence is 16 residues long. Germline values: CDR1 MRHNA, CDR2 SNTAGT. The CDR3: CASSAQVGGNTDTQYF. Here the CDR3 DNA reads TGTGCCAGCAGTGCCCAAGTTGGGGGAAACACAGATACGCAGTATTTT.